A selection of T cell receptor beta chains follows, all from one sample in a study of blood T cell repertoires in COVID-19. Sequencing used immunoSEQ multiplex PCR; TCRdb keeps in-frame clones, though not all of them. This table has about 64,000 clones, about 66% appearing once. Sample: PBMCs or T cells enriched from blood (not recorded which). The receptors shown here come from a woman in her sixties who had been exposed to COVID-19. Each CDR3 is given with its conserved first and last residue. The D gene is left open where the match is weak. Rows give clone size only sometimes, using once, few, many, or a class for an expanded clone.

J,size,D,V,CDR3,DNA
TRBJ2-3,.,.,TRBV3-1/TRBV3-2,CASSHRRQITDTQYF,TGTGCCAGCAGCCACCGGAGACAGATAACAGATACGCAGTATTTT
TRBJ1-2,few,TRBD1,TRBV18,CASSPSPGTGAEPNYGYTF,TGTGCCAGCTCACCAAGTCCCGGGACAGGGGCCGAACCCAACTATGGCTACACCTTC
TRBJ1-1,.,.,TRBV28,CASTVFGGPNSEAFF,TGTGCCAGCACCGTATTCGGAGGGCCTAACTCTGAAGCTTTCTTT
TRBJ2-2,.,TRBD2,TRBV9,CASSSSTSRPGGELFF,TGTGCCAGCAGCTCCTCGACTAGCCGCCCAGGCGGGGAGCTGTTTTTT
TRBJ1-1,.,TRBD1,TRBV5-6,CASSPGTGKDFF,TGTGCCAGCAGCCCAGGGACAGGGAAGGATTTCTTT
TRBJ1-5,.,TRBD1,TRBV28,CASSLERQGLQPQHF,TGTGCCAGCAGTTTGGAAAGACAGGGCTTACAGCCCCAGCATTTT
TRBJ1-5,.,.,TRBV28,CASSRPGTNQPQHF,TGTGCCAGCAGCCGTCCCGGGACAAATCAGCCCCAGCATTTT
TRBJ1-2,.,.,TRBV14,CASSLGRGSGRGYTF,TGTGCCAGCAGCCTGGGGAGGGGATCCGGACGTGGCTACACCTTC
TRBJ1-1,.,.,TRBV14,CASSQDYFNTEAFF,TGTGCCAGCAGCCAAGATTACTTCAACACTGAAGCTTTCTTT
TRBJ2-7,.,TRBD2,TRBV7-2,CASSLASGGAREQYF,TGTGCCAGCAGCCTTGCTAGCGGGGGGGCTCGCGAGCAGTACTTC
TRBJ1-1,.,.,TRBV3-1/TRBV3-2,CASGAVEAFF,TGTGCCAGCGGAGCAGTTGAAGCTTTCTTT
TRBJ1-5,once,TRBD1,TRBV6-5,CASSSGTDVQPQHF,TGTGCCAGCTCATCCGGGACAGATGTTCAGCCCCAGCATTTT
TRBJ1-2,.,.,TRBV5-1,CASSLDASGYGYTF,TGCGCCAGCAGCTTGGACGCGAGCGGGTATGGCTACACCTTC
TRBJ2-1,.,TRBD2,TRBV11-2,CASSLAGVNNEQFF,TGTGCCAGCAGTCTAGCGGGAGTCAACAATGAGCAGTTCTTC
TRBJ1-5,.,.,TRBV21-1,CASSTNRGGSNQPQHF,TGTGCCAGCAGCACTAATCGGGGGGGTAGCAATCAGCCCCAGCATTTT
TRBJ1-6,.,TRBD1,TRBV30,CAWSVIGTGQGGLNSPLHF,TGTGCCTGGAGTGTCATAGGGACAGGCCAAGGTGGACTGAATTCACCCCTCCACTTT
TRBJ1-1,.,TRBD1,TRBV19,CASSTGRQGGTEAFF,TGTGCCAGTAGTACGGGCAGACAGGGTGGCACTGAAGCTTTCTTT
TRBJ2-7,.,.,TRBV3-1/TRBV3-2,CASSHTGTPSYEQYF,TGTGCCAGCAGCCATACCGGGACTCCCTCCTACGAGCAGTACTTC
TRBJ2-1,once,TRBD2,TRBV11-3,CASSLAGGSSYNEQFF,TGTGCCAGCAGCTTAGCTGGCGGGAGCTCCTACAATGAGCAGTTCTTC
TRBJ2-7,.,.,TRBV20-1,CSEEVSGEQYF,TGCAGTGAAGAGGTCTCGGGGGAGCAGTACTTC
TRBJ1-5,.,TRBD1,TRBV7-8,CASSPYHKTGRNQPQHF,TGTGCCAGCAGCCCCTACCACAAGACAGGGCGCAATCAGCCCCAGCATTTT
TRBJ2-7,.,TRBD1,TRBV6-5,CASRLGVTGIYEQYF,TGTGCCAGCAGGTTGGGGGTGACAGGGATTTACGAGCAGTACTTC
TRBJ2-7,.,.,TRBV7-9,CASSLRSSQVSHYEQYF,TGTGCCAGCAGCTTACGGTCGAGTCAGGTCTCCCACTACGAGCAGTACTTC
TRBJ1-6,.,.,TRBV24-1,CATSDAGDTNSPLHF,TGTGCCACCAGTGATGCCGGGGACACTAATTCACCCCTCCACTTT
TRBJ2-7,.,.,TRBV20-1,CSARVNEQYF,TGCAGTGCTCGGGTAAACGAGCAGTACTTC
TRBJ1-2,.,.,TRBV3-1/TRBV3-2,CASRPTTGFGYTF,TGTGCCAGCAGACCCACGACAGGCTTTGGCTACACCTTC
TRBJ1-1,.,.,TRBV4-1,CASSQDSNTEAFF,TGCGCCAGCAGCCAAGATTCTAACACTGAAGCTTTCTTT
TRBJ1-2,medium-sized,.,TRBV6-1,CASSEAGGSLYGYTF,TGTGCCAGCAGTGAAGCGGGCGGGAGTCTCTATGGCTACACCTTC
TRBJ1-1,.,.,TRBV7-9,CASSLAQGYTEAFF,TGTGCCAGCAGCTTAGCGCAGGGATATACTGAAGCTTTCTTT
TRBJ2-2,few,.,TRBV5-1,CASSPGGDGSGELFF,TGCGCCAGCAGCCCCGGCGGTGACGGCTCCGGGGAGCTGTTTTTT
TRBJ2-7,.,.,TRBV7-8,CASSLGQLYEQYF,TGTGCCAGCAGCTTAGGACAGCTTTACGAGCAGTACTTC
TRBJ1-2,few,TRBD1,TRBV6-5,CASRFRTGLYGYTF,TGTGCCAGCAGATTTAGGACAGGGCTCTATGGCTACACCTTC